This T cell receptor (beta chain) was observed in a study of T cells in Graves' hyperthyroidism and ophthalmopathy. Findings and limits, study-wide: The blood repertoire included most of the expanded thyroid clonotypes above 0.001.

The V and J ends lost 4 bases and 7 bases, in that order; junction bases with no gene match: 4. The CDR3 totals 15 residues. Germline assignment: CDR1 SNHLY and CDR2 FYNNEI. TCR beta CDR3 sequences were amplified from RNA transcripts. The HTBI primer set served for first-round RT-PCR of the TCR CDR3. TCRdb re-called the multiplex PCR reads with MiXCR, one entry per CDR3 protein. The sample carries about 580,000 distinct CDR3 sequences, about 43% recorded once. The table lists this clonotype with a few counts. The antigen is not known. Clinical symptoms, serum thyroxine, TRAb, thyroid ultrasound and orbital computed tomography established diagnosis.

This chain uses TRBV2 with TRBJ2-4, with 13 bases identical to TRBD2. The sequence was collected from a woman between 18 and 29 years old with Graves' hyperthyroidism. Source material: peripheral blood or thyroid tissue (not recorded which). The CDR3 nucleotides are TGTGCCAGCAGTGGGACTAGCGGGAGTTTGAACATTCAGTACTTC. As protein: CASSGTSGSLNIQYF.